The rows below give T cell receptor beta chains drawn from one sample of a study of blood T cells in healthy people across ages. TCRdb called the 5' RACE reads again in MiXCR, with one record for every CDR3 protein. The table lists 1.5 million to 2 million distinct CDR3 sequences, less than 50% of them singletons. The sequenced sample consisted of blood. These receptor sequences come from a woman aged 40 to 49 in good health. Both conserved end residues are trimmed from each CDR3. Each record gives: CDR3 length, clone size, V gene, CDR3 protein. Size is omitted from some rows. Given values are once, few, many or a class for expanded clones.

>12|.|TRBV9
ASSVDVSYNEQF
>13|.|TRBV11-2
ASSLFPGQVVEQY
>16|.|TRBV12-3/TRBV12-4
ASSWGQGWKRMNTEAF
>10|.|TRBV28
ASSPSAGGYT
>15|few|TRBV9
ASSVGASGYSYNEQF
>12|.|TRBV20-1
SSFPAAYTDTQY
>14|.|TRBV7-2
ASSLGGGASADTQY
>11|.|TRBV12-3/TRBV12-4
ASGPFRTDTQY
>14|.|TRBV7-2
ASSSQGGLGTDTQY
>16|.|TRBV4-3
ASSQGGTGISGANVLT
>16|few|TRBV4-2
ASSQNRDSTLGANVLT
>13|.|TRBV5-1
ASSSDRGAVGGYT
>15|few|TRBV10-3
AISESVGTIPTDTQY
>14|.|TRBV27
ASSLLSGSPGGEQF